These 8 T cell receptor beta chains originate from one sample sequenced in a study of regulatory T cells in long-lasting Graves disease. As for time point: persistent/refractory GD, antithyroid drugs over 5 years with positive TRAb. From RNA extracted from PBMCs, the TCR library was made. Through Arm-PCR of CDR3 regions and iRepertoire HTBI primers, TCR beta libraries were built. MiXCR was run by TCRdb on the multiplex PCR reads, yielding one entry per CDR3 protein. This table has 650,000 to 700,000 distinct CDR3 sequences, about 32% appearing once. The sample in question was peripheral blood mononuclear cells (PBMCs), obtained when the disease was refractory, from a patient treated with antithyroid drugs. These receptors all come from a female donor with Graves disease.

The CDR3 coding sequence is TGCAGTGCATTAATAGCGGGATCTATCCAAAACATTCAGTACTTC. Translated: CSALIAGSIQNIQYF. The J gene is TRBJ2-4, the V gene TRBV20-1, with 8 bases fitting TRBD2. CDR1 and CDR2 from the germline V gene are DFQATT and SNEGSKA (reference sequence). V was pared by 6 bases and J by 5 bases, with 12 bases of the junction left unmatched. The CDR3 has 15 residues.

Many counts were recorded for this clonotype. The V gene is TRBV28, the J gene TRBJ1-2; D possibly corresponds to TRBD1 (5 bases). V was pared by 5 bases and J by 8 bases, with 21 bases between. Germline assignment: CDR1 MDHEN and CDR2 SYDVKM. The CDR3 consists of 15 residues. Here the CDR3 DNA reads TGTGCCAGCAGTCCGAACCTCCCGGGGGGTTGGGGCTACACCTTC. Amino acids: CASSPNLPGGWGYTF.

V usage is TRBV5-1 and J usage is TRBJ1-1, with D unclear. The CDR3 covers 15 residues. Germline V lookup: CDR1 SGHRS, CDR2 YFSETQ. Trimming removed 0 bases at V and 0 bases at J, with 9 bases between. Here the CDR3 DNA reads TGCGCCAGCAGCTTGGTCGGCCTTTTGAACACTGAAGCTTTCTTT. Its translation: CASSLVGLLNTEAFF.

V gene TRBV12-3 or TRBV12-4 combines with J gene TRBJ1-2, with 11 bases identical to TRBD1. V shed 7 bases, J shed 5 bases, and the junction held 9 bases outside the gene matches. This CDR3 spans 15 amino acids. In nucleotides, the CDR3 is TGTGCCAGCACCCTGCGAGGGACAGGGGGTTATGGCTACACCTTC. Translation: CASTLRGTGGYGYTF.

This clonotype was detected only a few times. The CDR3 sequence is CASSLTAETQYF. CDR3 nucleotide sequence: TGCGCCAGCAGCTTGACCGCAGAGACCCAGTACTTC. The chain uses TRBV5-1 and TRBJ2-5; D is uncertain. CDR3 size: 12 residues. V was pared by 1 base and J by 4 bases, with 5 bases between. The germline V gene has CDR1 SGHRS and CDR2 YFSETQ.

The rearrangement links TRBV20-1 to TRBJ2-3; 10 bases are shared with TRBD2. The V gene end was trimmed by 6 bases and the J gene end by 3 bases; junction bases not matched to a gene: 6. CDR1 is DFQATT, CDR2 SNEGSKA, per germline (reference sequence). The CDR3 spans 14 residues. The CDR3 nucleotides are TGCAGTGCCTTCGATAGCGGGAGGACAGATACGCAGTATTTT. It codes for CSAFDSGRTDTQYF.

V is TRBV15 and J is TRBJ2-7; 9 bases line up with TRBD2. The CDR3 has 13 amino acids. The trim removed 5 bases at V and 3 bases at J, leaving 2 bases unmatched. Germline CDR1 and CDR2: LNHNV and YYDKDF (reference sequence). The CDR3 spells CATSVLAGYEQYF. CDR3 bases: TGTGCCACCAGCGTACTAGCGGGCTACGAGCAGTACTTC.

This clonotype was seen at least ten times. J is TRBJ1-6 and V is TRBV28; the D gene is possibly TRBD1 (5 bases). The CDR3 is 13 amino acids. The germline CDR1 and CDR2 sequences are MDHEN and SYDVKM. The V end lost 5 bases, the J end lost 14 bases, and 16 bases lay between the germline ends. The CDR3 region is CASSGDRGTALHF. The CDR3 DNA reads TGTGCCAGCAGTGGGGATAGGGGTACGGCCCTCCACTTT.